This T cell receptor (beta chain) was identified in a study of blood T cell repertoires in COVID-19. Study in general: COVID-19 samples from acute and convalescent phases originated in the United States, Italy and Spain.

Seattle enrolled patients during active infection and tracked them longitudinally. In the study's own analysis: It was from reference gene primer amplification that nucleated cell counts were estimated. Clones were read by immunoSEQ multiplex PCR, and TCRdb kept only the in-frame ones, dropping some. Clonal size and the V and J genes are those of that table, whereas D and trimming came from the DNA. The sample has some 450,000 clones; approximately 89% are singletons. CDR3 length: 13 amino acids. Trimming stripped 6 bases from V and 4 bases from J, with 11 bases between. Germline assignment: CDR1 SGHNT and CDR2 YENEEA.

The TCR sequence derives from a woman aged 50 to 60 with COVID-19, enrolled during active disease. Sequenced input: peripheral blood. The V and J genes are TRBV11-3 and TRBJ2-3; a possible D gene is TRBD2 (7 bases). CDR3 coding DNA: TGTGCCAGCAGTCGGGGGGCCGCAGATACGCAGTATTTT. It specifies CASSRGAADTQYF.